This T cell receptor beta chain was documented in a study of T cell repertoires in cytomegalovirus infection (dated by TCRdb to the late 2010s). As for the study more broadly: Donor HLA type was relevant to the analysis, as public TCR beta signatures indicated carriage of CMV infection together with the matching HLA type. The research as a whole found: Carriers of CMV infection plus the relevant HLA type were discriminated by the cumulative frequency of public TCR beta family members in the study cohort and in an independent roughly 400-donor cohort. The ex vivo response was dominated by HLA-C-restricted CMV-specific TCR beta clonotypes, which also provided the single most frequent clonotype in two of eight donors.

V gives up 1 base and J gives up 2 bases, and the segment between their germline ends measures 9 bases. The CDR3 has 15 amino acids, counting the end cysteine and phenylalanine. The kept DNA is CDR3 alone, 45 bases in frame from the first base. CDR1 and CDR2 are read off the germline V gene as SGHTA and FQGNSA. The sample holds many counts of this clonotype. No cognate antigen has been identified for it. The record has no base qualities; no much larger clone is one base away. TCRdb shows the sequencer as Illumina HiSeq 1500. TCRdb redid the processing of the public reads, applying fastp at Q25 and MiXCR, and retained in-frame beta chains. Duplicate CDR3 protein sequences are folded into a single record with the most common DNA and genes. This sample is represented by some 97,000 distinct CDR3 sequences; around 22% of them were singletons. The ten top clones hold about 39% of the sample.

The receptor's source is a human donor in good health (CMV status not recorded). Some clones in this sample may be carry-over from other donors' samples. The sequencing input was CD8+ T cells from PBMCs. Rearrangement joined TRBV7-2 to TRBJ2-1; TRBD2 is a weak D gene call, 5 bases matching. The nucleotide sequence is TGTGCCAGCAGCTTAGTTGGAGGAGCCTACAATGAGCAGTTCTTC. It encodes CASSLVGGAYNEQFF.